The present T cell receptor (beta chain) was sequenced within a study of identical twins. Study-wide results and limits: Cross-sectional statistical analysis was relied on for the conclusions, without the same donors being followed.

In every case, the donor was a healthy Caucasian. This clonotype showed up many times. The antigen is not known. Template switching introduced a universal primer site, and the cDNA bore unique molecular identifiers. Using its own MiXCR run on the 5' RACE reads, TCRdb lists one record per CDR3 protein. Counted here are roughly 250,000 distinct CDR3 sequences, around an eighth occurring once; the ten biggest clones make up 8.5% to 10%. The CDR3 totals 14 residues. V was clipped by 10 bases and J by 5 bases, with 20 bases between them. Germline V gives CDR1 KGHSH, CDR2 LQKENI. Sequencing was carried out using memory (CD45RO+) T cells sorted from blood. The chain couples TRBV18 to TRBJ2-5; maybe TRBD1 (6 bases). The receptor comes from a young woman in good health. CDR3 loop: CANPPDRGMETQYF. DNA for the CDR3: TGTGCCAACCCCCCGGACAGAGGCATGGAGACCCAGTACTTC.